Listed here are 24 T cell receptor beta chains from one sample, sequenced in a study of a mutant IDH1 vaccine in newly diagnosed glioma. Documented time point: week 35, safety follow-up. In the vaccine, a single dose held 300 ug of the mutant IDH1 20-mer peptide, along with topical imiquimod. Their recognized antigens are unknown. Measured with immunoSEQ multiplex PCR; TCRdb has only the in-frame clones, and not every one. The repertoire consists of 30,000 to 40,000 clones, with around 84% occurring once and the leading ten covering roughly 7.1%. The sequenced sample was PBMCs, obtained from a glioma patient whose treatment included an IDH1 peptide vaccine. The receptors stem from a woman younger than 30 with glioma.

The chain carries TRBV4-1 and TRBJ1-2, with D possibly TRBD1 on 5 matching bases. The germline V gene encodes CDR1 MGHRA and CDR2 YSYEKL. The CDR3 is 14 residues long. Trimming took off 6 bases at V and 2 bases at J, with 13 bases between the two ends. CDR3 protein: CASSGFDRNYGYTF. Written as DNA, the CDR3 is TGCGCCAGCAGTGGTTTTGACAGAAACTATGGCTACACCTTC.

In nucleotides, the CDR3 is TGTGCCACCAGCGGCACACAGGGGCCCTATAAGACGGCTGAAGCTTTCTTT. It yields the protein CATSGTQGPYKTAEAFF. The rearrangement joins TRBV15 to TRBJ1-1, with 7 bases matching TRBD1. The CDR3 contains 17 residues. V shed 5 bases, J shed 6 bases, and the junction held 18 bases outside the gene matches. Germline CDR1 and CDR2: LNHNV and YYDKDF (reference sequence).

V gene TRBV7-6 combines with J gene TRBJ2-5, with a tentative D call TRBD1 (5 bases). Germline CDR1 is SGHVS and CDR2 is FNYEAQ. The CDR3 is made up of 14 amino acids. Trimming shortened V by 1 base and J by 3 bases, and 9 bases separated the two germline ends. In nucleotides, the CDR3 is TGTGCCAGCAGCTTAGTTTTCAGGGAAGAGACCCAGTACTTC. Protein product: CASSLVFREETQYF.

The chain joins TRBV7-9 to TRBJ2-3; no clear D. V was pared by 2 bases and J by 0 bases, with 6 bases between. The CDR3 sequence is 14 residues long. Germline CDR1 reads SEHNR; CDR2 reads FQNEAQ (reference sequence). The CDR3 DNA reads TGTGCCAGCAGCTTAACTGTCAGCACAGATACGCAGTATTTT. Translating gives CASSLTVSTDTQYF.

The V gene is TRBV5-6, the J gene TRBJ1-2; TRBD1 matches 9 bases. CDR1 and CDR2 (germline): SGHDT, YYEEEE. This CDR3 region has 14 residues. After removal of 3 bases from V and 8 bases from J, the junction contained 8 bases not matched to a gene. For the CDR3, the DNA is TGTGCCAGCAGCTGGGACAGGGTGGTAGTGGGCTACACCTTC. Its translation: CASSWDRVVVGYTF.

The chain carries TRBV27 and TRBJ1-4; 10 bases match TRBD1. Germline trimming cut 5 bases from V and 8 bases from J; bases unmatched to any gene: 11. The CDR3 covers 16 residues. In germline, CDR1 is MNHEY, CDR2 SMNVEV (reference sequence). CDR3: CASSTGTGDRTEKLFF. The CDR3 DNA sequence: TGTGCCAGCAGTACCGGGACAGGGGATCGGACGGAAAAACTGTTTTTT.

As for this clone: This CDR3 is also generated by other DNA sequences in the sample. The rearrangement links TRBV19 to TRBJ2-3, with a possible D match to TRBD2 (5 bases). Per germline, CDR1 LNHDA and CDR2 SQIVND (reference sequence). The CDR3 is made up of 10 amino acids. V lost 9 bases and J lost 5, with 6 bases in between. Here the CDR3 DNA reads TGTGCCAGCGAGGGAGATACGCAGTATTTT. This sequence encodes CASEGDTQYF.

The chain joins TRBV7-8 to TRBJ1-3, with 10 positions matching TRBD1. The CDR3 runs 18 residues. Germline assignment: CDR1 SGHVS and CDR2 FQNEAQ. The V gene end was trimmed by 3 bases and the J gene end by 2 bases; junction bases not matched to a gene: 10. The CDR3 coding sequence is TGTGCCAGCAGCTTGGGACCCATAGACAGGGGGCCTGGAAACACCATATATTTT. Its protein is CASSLGPIDRGPGNTIYF.

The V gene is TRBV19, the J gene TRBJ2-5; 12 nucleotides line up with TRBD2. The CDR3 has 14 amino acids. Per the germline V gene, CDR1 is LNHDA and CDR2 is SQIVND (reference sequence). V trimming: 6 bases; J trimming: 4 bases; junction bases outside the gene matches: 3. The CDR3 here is CASSPGLAGETQYF. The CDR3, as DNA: TGTGCCAGTAGCCCGGGACTAGCGGGAGAGACCCAGTACTTC.

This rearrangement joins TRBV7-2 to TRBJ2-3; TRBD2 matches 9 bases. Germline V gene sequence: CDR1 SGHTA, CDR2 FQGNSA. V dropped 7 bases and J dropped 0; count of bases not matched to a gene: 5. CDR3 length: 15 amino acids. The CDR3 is CASKAGGQSTDTQYF. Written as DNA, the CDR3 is TGTGCCAGCAAAGCGGGGGGACAAAGCACAGATACGCAGTATTTT.

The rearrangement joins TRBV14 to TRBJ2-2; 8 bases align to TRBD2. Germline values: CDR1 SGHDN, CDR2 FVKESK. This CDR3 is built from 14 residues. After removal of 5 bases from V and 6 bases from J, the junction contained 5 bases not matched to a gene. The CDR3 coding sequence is TGTGCCAGCAGCGGTCGCGGGAGGTCCGGGGAGCTGTTTTTT. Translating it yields CASSGRGRSGELFF. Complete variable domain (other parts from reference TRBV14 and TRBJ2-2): EAGVTQFPSHSVIEKGQTVTLRCDPISGHDNLYWYRRVMGKEIKFLLHFVKESKQDESGMPNNRFLAERTGGTYSTLKVQPAELEDSGVYFCASSGRGRSGELFFGEGSRLTVL.

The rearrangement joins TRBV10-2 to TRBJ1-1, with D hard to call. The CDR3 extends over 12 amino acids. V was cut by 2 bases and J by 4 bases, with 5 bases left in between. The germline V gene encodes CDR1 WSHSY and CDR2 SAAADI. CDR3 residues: CASSEMGTEAFF. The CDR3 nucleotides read TGCGCCAGCAGTGAGATGGGCACTGAAGCTTTCTTT.

CDR3 DNA sequence: TGTGCCAGCAGTCGAGAGGGGGGAGAGTCGGACGAGCAGTACTTC. It codes for CASSREGGESDEQYF. V and J are TRBV2 and TRBJ2-7, with D perhaps TRBD1 or TRBD2 (6 bases each). Germline V lookup: CDR1 SNHLY, CDR2 FYNNEI. The CDR3 sequence is 15 residues long. Trimming took 5 bases from V and 5 from J, leaving 19 bases between them.

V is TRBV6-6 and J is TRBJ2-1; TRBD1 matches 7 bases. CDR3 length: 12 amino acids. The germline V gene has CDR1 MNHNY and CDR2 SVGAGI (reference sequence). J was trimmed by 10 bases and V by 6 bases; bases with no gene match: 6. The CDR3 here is CASRPTGMEQFF. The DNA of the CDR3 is TGTGCCAGCAGGCCGACAGGGATGGAGCAGTTCTTC.

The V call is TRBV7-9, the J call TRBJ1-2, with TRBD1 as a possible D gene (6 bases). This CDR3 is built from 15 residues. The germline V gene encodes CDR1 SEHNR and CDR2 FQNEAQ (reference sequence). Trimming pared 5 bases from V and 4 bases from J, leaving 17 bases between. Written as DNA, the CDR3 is TGTGCCAGCAGCCCCCCCGCAGGGGCCTTCTATGGCTACACCTTC. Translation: CASSPPAGAFYGYTF.

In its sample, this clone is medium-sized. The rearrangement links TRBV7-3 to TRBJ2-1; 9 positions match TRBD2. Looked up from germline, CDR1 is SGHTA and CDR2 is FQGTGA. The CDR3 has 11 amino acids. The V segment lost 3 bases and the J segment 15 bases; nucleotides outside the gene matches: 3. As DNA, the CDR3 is TGTGCCAGCAGCTTTAGCGGGAGTGTGTTCTTC. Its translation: CASSFSGSVFF.

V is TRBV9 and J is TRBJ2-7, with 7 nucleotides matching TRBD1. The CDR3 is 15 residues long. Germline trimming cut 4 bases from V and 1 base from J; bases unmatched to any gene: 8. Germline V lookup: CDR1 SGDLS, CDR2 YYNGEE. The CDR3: CASSPRGTVSYEQYF. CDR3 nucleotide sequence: TGTGCCAGCAGCCCAAGGGGGACAGTATCCTACGAGCAGTACTTC.

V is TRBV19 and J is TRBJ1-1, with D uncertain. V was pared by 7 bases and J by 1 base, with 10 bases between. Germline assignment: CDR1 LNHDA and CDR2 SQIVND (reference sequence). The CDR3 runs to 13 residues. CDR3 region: CASTPRANTEAFF. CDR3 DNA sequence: TGTGCCAGTACCCCGCGGGCGAACACTGAAGCTTTCTTT.

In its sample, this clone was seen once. The CDR3: CSVGRGNYGYTF. DNA for the CDR3: TGCAGCGTTGGCCGCGGCAACTATGGCTACACCTTC. The chain couples TRBV29-1 to TRBJ1-2; D is unclear. Germline V lookup: CDR1 SQVTM, CDR2 ANQGSEA. The CDR3 is 12 amino acids. Trimming took off 4 bases at V and 2 bases at J, with 8 bases between the two ends.

CDR3 sequence: CASRGGRVSTEAFF. The CDR3 region has the DNA TGTGCCAGCAGGGGGGGCAGGGTAAGCACTGAAGCTTTCTTT. This chain uses TRBV2 with TRBJ1-1; D possibly corresponds to TRBD1 (6 bases). Trimming shortened V by 6 bases and J by 4 bases, and 15 bases separated the two germline ends. The germline V gene encodes CDR1 SNHLY and CDR2 FYNNEI. This CDR3 has 14 amino acids. Full variable domain (remainder filled in from reference TRBV2 and TRBJ1-1): EPEVTQTPSHQVTQMGQEVILRCVPISNHLYFYWYRQILGQKVEFLVSFYNNEISEKSEIFDDQFSVERPDGSNFTLKIRSTKLEDSAMYFCASRGGRVSTEAFFGQGTRLTVV.

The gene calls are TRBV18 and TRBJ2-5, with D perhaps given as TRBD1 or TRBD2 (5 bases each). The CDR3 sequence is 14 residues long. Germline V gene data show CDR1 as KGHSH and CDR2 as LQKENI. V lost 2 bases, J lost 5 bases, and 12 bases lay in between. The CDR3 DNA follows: TGTGCCAGCTCACCATCTGGGGGACGGGAGACCCAGTACTTC. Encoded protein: CASSPSGGRETQYF.

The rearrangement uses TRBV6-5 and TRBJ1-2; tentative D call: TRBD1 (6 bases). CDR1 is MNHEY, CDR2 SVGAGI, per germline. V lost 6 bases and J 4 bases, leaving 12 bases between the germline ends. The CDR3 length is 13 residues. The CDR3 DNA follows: TGTGCCAGCAGGTTAGGACAGTTCTATGGCTACACCTTC. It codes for CASRLGQFYGYTF.

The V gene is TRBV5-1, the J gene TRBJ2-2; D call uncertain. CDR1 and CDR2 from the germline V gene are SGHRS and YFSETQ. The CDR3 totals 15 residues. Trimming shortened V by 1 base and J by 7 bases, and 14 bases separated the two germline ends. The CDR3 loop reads CASSLLGSKNGELFF. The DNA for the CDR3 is TGCGCCAGCAGCTTGTTGGGAAGTAAGAACGGGGAGCTGTTTTTT.

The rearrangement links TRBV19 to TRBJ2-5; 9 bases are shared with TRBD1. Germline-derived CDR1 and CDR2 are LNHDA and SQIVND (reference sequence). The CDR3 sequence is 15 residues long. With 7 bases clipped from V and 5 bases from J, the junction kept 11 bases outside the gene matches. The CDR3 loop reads CASTTGTGLGETQYF. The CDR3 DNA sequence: TGTGCCAGTACGACCGGGACAGGGTTAGGGGAGACCCAGTACTTC.